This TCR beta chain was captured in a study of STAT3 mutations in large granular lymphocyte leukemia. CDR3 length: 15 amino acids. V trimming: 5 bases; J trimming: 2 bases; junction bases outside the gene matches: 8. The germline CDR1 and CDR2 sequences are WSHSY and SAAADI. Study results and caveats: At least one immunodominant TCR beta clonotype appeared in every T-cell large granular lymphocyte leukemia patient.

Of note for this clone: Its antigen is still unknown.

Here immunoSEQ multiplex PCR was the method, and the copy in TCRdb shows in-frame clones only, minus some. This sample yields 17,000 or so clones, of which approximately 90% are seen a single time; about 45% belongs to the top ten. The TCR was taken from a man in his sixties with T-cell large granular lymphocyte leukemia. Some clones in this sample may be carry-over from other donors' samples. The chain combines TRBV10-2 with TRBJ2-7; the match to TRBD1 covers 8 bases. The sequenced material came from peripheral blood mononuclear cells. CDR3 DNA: TGCGCCAGCAGTTACACCGGGACAGGCGCCTACGAGCAGTACTTC. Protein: CASSYTGTGAYEQYF.